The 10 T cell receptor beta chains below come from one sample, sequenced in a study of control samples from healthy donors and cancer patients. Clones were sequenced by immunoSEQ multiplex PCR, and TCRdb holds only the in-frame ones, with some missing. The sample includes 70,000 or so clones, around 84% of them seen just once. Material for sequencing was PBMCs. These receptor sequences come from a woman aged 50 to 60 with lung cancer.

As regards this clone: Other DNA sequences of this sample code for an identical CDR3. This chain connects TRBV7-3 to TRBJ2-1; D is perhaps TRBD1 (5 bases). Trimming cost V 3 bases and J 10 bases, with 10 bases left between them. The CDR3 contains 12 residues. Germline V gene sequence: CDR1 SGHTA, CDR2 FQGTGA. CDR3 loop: CASSFSGNEQFF. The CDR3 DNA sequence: TGTGCCAGCAGCTTCTCAGGGAACGAGCAGTTCTTC. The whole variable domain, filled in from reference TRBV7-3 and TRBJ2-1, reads GAGVSQTPSNKVTEKGKYVELRCDPISGHTALYWYRQSLGQGPEFLIYFQGTGAADDSGLPNDRFFAVRPEGSVSTLKIQRTERGDSAVYLCASSFSGNEQFFGPGTRLTVL.

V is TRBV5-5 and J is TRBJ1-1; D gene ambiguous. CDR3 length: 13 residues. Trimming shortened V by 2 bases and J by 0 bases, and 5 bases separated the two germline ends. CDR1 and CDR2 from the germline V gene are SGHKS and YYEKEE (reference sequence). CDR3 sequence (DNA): TGTGCCAGCAGCTTACAGATGAACACTGAAGCTTTCTTT. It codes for CASSLQMNTEAFF. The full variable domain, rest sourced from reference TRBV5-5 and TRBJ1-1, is DAGVTQSPTHLIKTRGQQVTLRCSPISGHKSVSWYQQVLGQGPQFIFQYYEKEERGRGNFPDRFSARQFPNYSSELNVNALLLGDSALYLCASSLQMNTEAFFGQGTRLTVV.

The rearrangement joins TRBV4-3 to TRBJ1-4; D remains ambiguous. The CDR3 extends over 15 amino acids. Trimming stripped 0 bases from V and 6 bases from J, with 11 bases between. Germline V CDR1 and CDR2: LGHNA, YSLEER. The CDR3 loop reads CASSQDMGGDEKLFF. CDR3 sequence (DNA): TGCGCCAGCAGCCAAGATATGGGTGGGGATGAAAAACTGTTTTTT.

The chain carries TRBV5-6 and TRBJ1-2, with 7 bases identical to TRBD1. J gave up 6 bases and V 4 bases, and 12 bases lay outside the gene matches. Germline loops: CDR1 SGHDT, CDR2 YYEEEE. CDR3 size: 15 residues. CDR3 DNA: TGTGCCAGCAGCCCCACGACAGGGCCAAGGGATGGCTACACCTTC. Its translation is CASSPTTGPRDGYTF.

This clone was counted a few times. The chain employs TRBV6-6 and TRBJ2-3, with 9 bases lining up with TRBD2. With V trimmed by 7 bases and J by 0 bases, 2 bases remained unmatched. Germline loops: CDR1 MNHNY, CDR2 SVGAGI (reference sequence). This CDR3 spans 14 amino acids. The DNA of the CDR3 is TGTGCCAGCATACTAGCGGGTAGCACAGATACGCAGTATTTT. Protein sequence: CASILAGSTDTQYF.

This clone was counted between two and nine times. The CDR3 nucleotides read TGTGCCAGCAGCGCTAGGGGAGGCTACACCTTC. It yields the protein CASSARGGYTF. The chain is built from TRBV9 and TRBJ1-2; tentatively, D is TRBD1 (5 bases). The CDR3 totals 11 residues. The germline V gene has CDR1 SGDLS and CDR2 YYNGEE. V dropped 3 bases and J dropped 8 bases, with 8 bases sitting between them. Together with reference TRBV9 and TRBJ1-2, the CDR3 gives the full variable domain: DSGVTQTPKHLITATGQRVTLRCSPRSGDLSVYWYQQSLDQGLQFLIQYYNGEERAKGNILERFSAQQFPDLHSELNLSSLELGDSALYFCASSARGGYTFGSGTRLTVV.

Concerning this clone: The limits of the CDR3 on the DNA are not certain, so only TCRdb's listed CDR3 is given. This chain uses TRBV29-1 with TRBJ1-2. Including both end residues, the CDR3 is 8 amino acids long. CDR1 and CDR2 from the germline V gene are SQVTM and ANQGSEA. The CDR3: CSVGSGTF.

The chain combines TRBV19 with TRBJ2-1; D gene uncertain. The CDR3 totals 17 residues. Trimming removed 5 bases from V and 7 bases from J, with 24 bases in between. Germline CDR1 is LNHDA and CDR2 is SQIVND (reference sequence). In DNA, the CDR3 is TGTGCCAGTAGTGCCCAGGTTTCTTGGAATTTGGCTAATGAGCAGTTCTTC. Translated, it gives CASSAQVSWNLANEQFF.

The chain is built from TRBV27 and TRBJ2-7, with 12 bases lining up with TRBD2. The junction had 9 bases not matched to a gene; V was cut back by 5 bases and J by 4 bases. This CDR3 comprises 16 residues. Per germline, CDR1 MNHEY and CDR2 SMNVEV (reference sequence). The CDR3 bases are TGTGCCAGCAGTACATATCCTAGCGGGGGGGCGTACGAGCAGTACTTC. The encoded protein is CASSTYPSGGAYEQYF.

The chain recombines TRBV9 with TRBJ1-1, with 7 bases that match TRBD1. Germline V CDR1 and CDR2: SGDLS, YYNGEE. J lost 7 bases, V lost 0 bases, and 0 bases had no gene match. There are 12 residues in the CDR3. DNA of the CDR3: TGTGCCAGCAGCGTAGGACAGGGTGAAGCTTTCTTT. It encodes CASSVGQGEAFF.